A selection of T cell receptor beta chains follows, all from one sample in a study of Ad26.COV2.S vaccination and SARS-CoV-2 variants. Data came from immunoSEQ multiplex PCR; TCRdb stores just in-frame clones and leaves some out. This table holds about 470,000 clones, 90% found once. The sample consisted of peripheral blood, taken in a trial of Ad26.COV2.S vaccine versus placebo. The receptor set was obtained from a person aged 18-65 years who received the Ad26.COV2.S COVID-19 vaccine or a placebo. CDR3s include the opening cysteine and the closing phenylalanine or tryptophan. D genes are given only for firm matches. Not every row has a clone size; where given, it reads once, few, many or a size class.

d_call | j_call | v_call | clone_size | cdr3_aa | cdr3_nt
- | TRBJ1-2 | TRBV7-6 | once | CASSLGSADVYGYTF | TGTGCCAGCAGCTTAGGTTCGGCAGACGTCTATGGCTACACCTTC
- | TRBJ1-1 | TRBV7-6 | - | CASSLGEGPQRNTEAFF | TGTGCCAGCAGCCTAGGGGAGGGGCCCCAACGGAACACTGAAGCTTTCTTT
TRBD2 | TRBJ2-1 | TRBV6-5 | - | CASSFGLAGEQFF | TGTGCCAGCAGTTTTGGACTAGCGGGGGAGCAGTTCTTC
TRBD1 | TRBJ2-7 | TRBV27 | once | CASSRGQGPSYEQYF | TGTGCCAGCAGTCGCGGACAGGGGCCTTCCTACGAGCAGTACTTC
- | TRBJ2-5 | TRBV2 | - | CASVRPQETQYF | TGTGCCAGCGTCAGGCCTCAAGAGACCCAGTACTTC
TRBD1 | TRBJ1-3 | TRBV28 | - | CASSFRQGLRNTIYF | TGTGCCAGCAGTTTCAGACAGGGGCTAAGAAACACCATATATTTT
TRBD2 | TRBJ2-2 | TRBV4-3 | - | CASSVLAGSTGELFF | TGCGCCAGCAGCGTTCTAGCGGGAAGTACCGGGGAGCTGTTTTTT
TRBD2 | TRBJ2-7 | TRBV3-1/TRBV3-2 | - | CASSQGLAGYEQYF | TGTGCCAGCAGCCAAGGACTAGCTGGCTACGAGCAGTACTTC
TRBD1 | TRBJ2-7 | TRBV19 | once | CASSSPGQGTAYEQYF | TGTGCCAGTAGTTCCCCCGGACAGGGAACTGCCTACGAGCAGTACTTC
- | TRBJ2-5 | TRBV2 | - | CASFEGSSQYF | TGTGCCAGCTTTGAGGGGTCGAGCCAGTACTTC
- | TRBJ2-4 | TRBV6-1 | - | CASSEGGTGENIQYF | TGTGCCAGCAGTGAAGGTGGGACCGGGGAAAACATTCAGTACTTC
- | TRBJ1-2 | TRBV28 | - | CASVSNTPYGYTF | TGTGCCAGCGTCAGTAATACCCCCTATGGCTACACCTTC
TRBD1 | TRBJ1-2 | TRBV9 | - | CASSVGQGASSGYTF | TGTGCCAGCAGCGTAGGACAGGGGGCCTCATCGGGCTACACCTTC
- | TRBJ2-6 | TRBV28 | once | CASSPNSGGANVLTF | TGTGCCAGCAGCCCGAACAGTGGAGGGGCCAACGTCCTGACTTTC
- | TRBJ2-1 | TRBV5-6 | once | CASSPDSSYNEQFF | TGTGCCAGCAGTCCAGATAGCTCCTACAATGAGCAGTTCTTC
TRBD1 | TRBJ2-3 | TRBV12-5 | - | CASGRGDRSTDTQYF | TGTGCTAGTGGCCGCGGGGACAGGAGCACAGATACGCAGTATTTT
TRBD2 | TRBJ2-7 | TRBV25-1 | - | CASSVAGVSYEQYF | TGTGCCAGCAGTGTCGCGGGAGTTTCCTACGAGCAGTACTTC
- | TRBJ2-1 | TRBV3-1/TRBV3-2 | - | CASIRWIGNRSSYNEQFF | TGTGCCAGCATCCGATGGATCGGGAATAGGAGCTCCTACAATGAGCAGTTCTTC
- | TRBJ2-1 | TRBV18 | - | CASSLQPSSYNEQFF | TGTGCCAGCTCGCTGCAACCGAGCTCCTACAATGAGCAGTTCTTC
- | TRBJ2-5 | TRBV7-9 | - | CASKGGGETQYF | TGTGCCAGCAAAGGCGGTGGGGAGACCCAGTACTTC
- | TRBJ2-1 | TRBV5-4 | - | CASSLNGYNEQFF | TGTGCCAGCAGCTTGAACGGCTACAATGAGCAGTTCTTC
- | TRBJ2-3 | TRBV11-2 | - | CASSSSLGDTQYF | TGTGCCAGCAGCTCCTCTCTAGGAGATACGCAGTATTTT
- | TRBJ2-3 | TRBV6-2/TRBV6-3 | once | CASSYKDTQYF | TGTGCCAGCAGTTACAAGGATACGCAGTATTTT
- | TRBJ1-4 | TRBV6-6 | - | CASSHRVPYEKLFF | TGTGCCAGCAGTCACAGGGTCCCTTACGAAAAACTGTTTTTT
TRBD2 | TRBJ2-1 | TRBV4-3 | - | CASSQGAGLVNEQFF | TGCGCCAGCAGCCAAGGGGCGGGACTAGTCAATGAGCAGTTCTTC
- | TRBJ1-1 | TRBV7-3 | - | CASSPDRMNTEAFF | TGTGCCAGCAGCCCCGACAGAATGAACACTGAAGCTTTCTTT
- | TRBJ1-2 | TRBV7-8 | - | CASSFANPGYGYTF | TGTGCCAGCAGTTTCGCCAATCCAGGGTATGGCTACACCTTC
- | TRBJ1-1 | TRBV28 | - | CASCFYTEAFF | TGTGCCAGCTGTTTTTACACTGAAGCTTTCTTT
TRBD2 | TRBJ2-7 | TRBV13 | - | CASSLVGRAAEQYF | TGTGCCAGCAGCTTAGTCGGGAGGGCGGCCGAGCAGTACTTC
- | TRBJ1-5 | TRBV19 | once | CASTRKGRPNQPQHF | TGTGCCAGTACAAGGAAGGGACGGCCGAATCAGCCCCAGCATTTT
TRBD1 | TRBJ1-6 | TRBV4-2 | once | CASSQVTRGRMDSPLHF | TGTGCCAGCAGCCAAGTTACGAGGGGGCGGATGGATTCACCCCTCCACTTT
- | TRBJ1-1 | TRBV6-5 | - | CASSEGLLYTEAFF | TGTGCCAGCAGCGAGGGTCTACTTTACACTGAAGCTTTCTTT
- | TRBJ1-2 | TRBV7-9 | - | CASSSGAVNYGYTF | TGTGCCAGCAGCTCAGGAGCGGTCAACTATGGCTACACCTTC
TRBD2 | TRBJ2-7 | TRBV9 | - | CASSVGSGGTYEQYF | TGTGCCAGCAGCGTAGGAAGCGGGGGGACCTACGAGCAGTACTTC
- | TRBJ1-3 | TRBV18 | - | CASSPTGIGNTIYF | TGTGCCAGCTCACCTACAGGAATCGGAAACACCATATATTTT
- | TRBJ1-2 | TRBV6-1 | - | CASSEVPYGYGYTF | TGTGCCAGCAGTGAAGTGCCCTATGGCTATGGCTACACCTTC
TRBD1 | TRBJ1-2 | TRBV7-2 | - | CASSLAQGATQGYTF | TGTGCCAGCAGCCTCGCACAGGGGGCAACTCAAGGCTACACCTTC
- | TRBJ2-7 | TRBV10-2 | - | CASTRSSGYEQYF | TGCGCCAGCACAAGAAGTAGCGGCTACGAGCAGTACTTC
- | TRBJ1-1 | TRBV10-3 | - | CAIKANTEAFF | TGTGCCATCAAAGCGAACACTGAAGCTTTCTTT
- | TRBJ2-2 | TRBV6-2/TRBV6-3 | - | CASSYGSGELFF | TGTGCCAGCAGTTATGGCAGCGGGGAGCTGTTTTTT
- | TRBJ2-7 | TRBV20-1 | - | CSARLVYEQYF | TGCAGTGCCCGACTAGTTTACGAGCAGTACTTC
TRBD2 | TRBJ2-1 | TRBV28 | - | CASSLLLRGNEQFF | TGTGCCAGCAGTTTACTTTTGCGGGGGAATGAGCAGTTCTTC
TRBD1 | TRBJ2-7 | TRBV7-6 | - | CASSPTGATTDYEQYF | TGTGCCAGCAGCCCAACAGGGGCCACCACAGACTACGAGCAGTACTTC
TRBD1 | TRBJ2-5 | TRBV5-1 | - | CASSAGQGGETQYF | TGCGCCAGCAGCGCTGGACAGGGAGGCGAGACCCAGTACTTC
- | TRBJ1-3 | TRBV27 | - | CASRGSSGSGNTIYF | TGTGCCAGCAGAGGGTCTTCCGGCTCTGGAAACACCATATATTTT
- | TRBJ1-5 | TRBV28 | - | CASRSRDLNQPQHF | TGTGCCAGCAGATCGCGGGACCTCAATCAGCCCCAGCATTTT
- | TRBJ2-1 | TRBV27 | - | CASSKRRSSYNEQFF | TGTGCCAGCAGTAAGAGACGGAGCTCCTACAATGAGCAGTTCTTC
- | TRBJ2-5 | TRBV6-6 | - | CASRWGLQETQYF | TGTGCCAGCAGATGGGGGCTCCAAGAGACCCAGTACTTC
TRBD2 | TRBJ2-3 | TRBV5-8 | - | CASRLGAGEARTQYF | TGTGCCAGCAGATTGGGAGCGGGAGAAGCCAGAACGCAGTATTTT
TRBD2 | TRBJ2-1 | TRBV24-1 | - | CATSVKLTSGYNEQFF | TGTGCCACCAGTGTCAAGTTAACTAGCGGGTACAATGAGCAGTTCTTC
TRBD2 | TRBJ2-1 | TRBV5-4 | - | CASSLGGTSGHYEQFF | TGTGCCAGCAGCTTGGGTGGGACTAGCGGGCACTATGAGCAGTTCTTC
TRBD2 | TRBJ2-5 | TRBV24-1 | - | CATSDPSGGGEETQYF | TGTGCCACCAGTGACCCATCGGGCGGGGGGGAGGAGACCCAGTACTTC
- | TRBJ2-2 | TRBV6-4 | - | CADTATGELFF | TGTGCCGACACGGCGACCGGGGAGCTGTTTTTT
- | TRBJ2-1 | TRBV5-5 | - | CASSFLDFSNEQFF | TGTGCCAGCAGCTTTTTGGACTTCTCCAATGAGCAGTTCTTC